The rows below give T cell receptor beta chains drawn from one sample of a study of T cell repertoires in cytomegalovirus infection. Each CDR3 protein is one row after TCRdb ran MiXCR on the reads. This table has roughly 68,000 distinct CDR3 sequences, 22% appearing once. Their antigens remain unidentified. The sequencing input was PBMCs, sequenced either directly or after in vitro stimulation (not recorded which). The source is a human donor in good health (CMV status not recorded). Some clones in this sample may be carry-over from other donors' samples. The CDR3 runs from the conserved cysteine through the conserved F or W. The D gene is left open where the match is weak. Not every row has a clone size; where given, it reads once, few, many or a size class.

clone_size	cdr3_length	v_call	d_call	j_call	cdr3_nt	cdr3_aa
many	15	TRBV7-2	TRBD1	TRBJ1-2	TGTGCCAGCAACCCGAGACAGGGCGGTATCTATGGCTACACCTTC	CASNPRQGGIYGYTF
-	14	TRBV25-1	-	TRBJ2-1	TGTGCCAGCAGTGTCCTGGGCAGATCAAATGAGCAGTTCTTC	CASSVLGRSNEQFF
-	12	TRBV7-8	-	TRBJ1-3	TGTGCCAGCGGGACAACTGGAAACACCATATATTTT	CASGTTGNTIYF
many	13	TRBV7-2	-	TRBJ2-7	TGTGCCAGCAGCACAGTTCGCGACTACGAGCAGTACTTC	CASSTVRDYEQYF
many	15	TRBV7-8	TRBD2	TRBJ2-5	TGTGCCAGCAGCTTACAGCGGGGGGGGAGAGAGACCCAGTACTTC	CASSLQRGGRETQYF
-	13	TRBV5-4	-	TRBJ2-3	TGTGCCAGCAGCTTCGGGAGCTCAGATACGCAGTATTTT	CASSFGSSDTQYF
many	16	TRBV6-2/TRBV6-3	TRBD1	TRBJ1-1	TGTGCCAGCAGCAACGCCCGGGACAGGGTATACACTGAAGCTTTCTTT	CASSNARDRVYTEAFF
-	13	TRBV3-1	-	TRBJ2-7	TGTGCCAGCAGCCCGCGCGGGGATTACGAGCAGTACTTC	CASSPRGDYEQYF
-	13	TRBV12-3/TRBV12-4	-	TRBJ1-1	TGTGCCAGCAGTTTAATTCGGAGCGGGGTGGTTTTCTTT	CASSLIRSGVVFF
-	12	TRBV6-5	-	TRBJ2-1	TGTGCCAGCAGTCTTACCTTGGGAGAGCAGTTCTTC	CASSLTLGEQFF
few	14	TRBV12-3/TRBV12-4	-	TRBJ1-5	TGTGCCAGCAGTTTAGGCACGTCATATCAGCCCCAGCATTTT	CASSLGTSYQPQHF
-	14	TRBV11-3	-	TRBJ2-3	TGTGCCAGCAGAGCTCAGATGAGCACAGATACGCAGTATTTT	CASRAQMSTDTQYF
many	15	TRBV5-4	TRBD1	TRBJ2-2	TGTGCCAGCAGCTTGCGGGACAGGGGAGCCGGGGAGCTGTTTTTT	CASSLRDRGAGELFF
many	13	TRBV6-1	-	TRBJ2-3	TGTGCCAGCAGTCACCGGGAGACAGATACGCAGTATTTT	CASSHRETDTQYF
many	17	TRBV7-6	TRBD2	TRBJ2-3	TGTGCCAGCAGCCCCCTGGGAGCTAGCGGGAGGTCAGATACGCAGTATTTT	CASSPLGASGRSDTQYF
few	14	TRBV2	-	TRBJ1-2	TGTGCCAGCAGTCCTGACAGGCTTAACTATGGCTACACCTTC	CASSPDRLNYGYTF
many	14	TRBV7-6	-	TRBJ2-3	TGTGCCAGCAGCCTACAGGGTACGGCAGATACGCAGTATTTT	CASSLQGTADTQYF
few	18	TRBV15	TRBD1	TRBJ1-4	TGTGCCACCAGCAGAGGGAGGACAGGGGTAGGATCTAATGAAAAACTGTTTTTT	CATSRGRTGVGSNEKLFF
once	13	TRBV24-1	-	TRBJ2-1	TGTGCCACCAGCAAGGGCTCCTACAATGAGCAGTTCTTC	CATSKGSYNEQFF
many	16	TRBV7-2	-	TRBJ2-3	TGTGCCAGCAGCTTAAACAGACGGGGTAGCACAGATACGCAGTATTTT	CASSLNRRGSTDTQYF
few	15	TRBV6-6	-	TRBJ2-7	TGTGCCAGCAGTTACTCGGCCAGGGCGGCCTACGAGCAGTACTTC	CASSYSARAAYEQYF
-	14	TRBV7-3	-	TRBJ2-1	TGTGCCAGCAGCCCGACTGCGGGGTACAATGAGCAGTTCTTC	CASSPTAGYNEQFF
-	12	TRBV7-9	-	TRBJ1-4	TGTGCCATCGGGAGTTATAATGAAAAACTGTTTTTT	CAIGSYNEKLFF
-	17	TRBV24-1	TRBD2	TRBJ2-1	TGTGCCACCAGTGACCAGAATCGGGGGGGGGGGCGCAATGAGCAGTTCTTC	CATSDQNRGGGRNEQFF
few	17	TRBV11-1	TRBD2	TRBJ2-1	TGTGCCAGCAGCTTAGGATCTAGCGGGAATTCCTACAATGAGCAGTTCTTC	CASSLGSSGNSYNEQFF
few	16	TRBV20-1	-	TRBJ2-1	TGCAGTGTTGGGGAACAGGGGACTGGTGGGAGCGATGAGCAGTTCTTC	CSVGEQGTGGSDEQFF
-	16	TRBV11-2	-	TRBJ2-1	TGTGCCAGCAGCTCCATAACAGGGAGCTCCTACAATGAGCAGTTCTTC	CASSSITGSSYNEQFF
few	17	TRBV7-2	TRBD2	TRBJ2-1	TGTGCCAGCAGCTCCAGACTAGCGGGAGATGTCGGCGAGGAGCAGTTCTTC	CASSSRLAGDVGEEQFF
-	17	TRBV23-1	TRBD2	TRBJ2-1	TGCGCCAGCAGTCAATCCCCCCCTAGCGGGAGATTTGGTGAGCAGTTCTTC	CASSQSPPSGRFGEQFF
-	12	TRBV6-1	-	TRBJ2-5	TGTGCCGGAGGTGTTGTCCAAGAGACCCAGTACTTC	CAGGVVQETQYF
-	10	TRBV6-2/TRBV6-3	-	TRBJ1-2	TGTGCCAGCGGCATCTATGGCTACACCTTC	CASGIYGYTF
few	14	TRBV6-5	TRBD1	TRBJ2-7	TGTGCCAGCAGTTACAGCACAGGGGTATACGAGCAGTACTTC	CASSYSTGVYEQYF
many	14	TRBV7-2	-	TRBJ2-5	TGTGCCAGCAGTGTCGGGACTTTCGAAGAGACCCAGTACTTC	CASSVGTFEETQYF
few	14	TRBV9	-	TRBJ2-1	TGTGCCAGCAGCGTAGTGGCGGGGTACAATGAGCAGTTCTTC	CASSVVAGYNEQFF
few	14	TRBV7-6	-	TRBJ1-2	TGTGCCAGCAGCTTAGCGCTTGGAGGGGATGGCTACACCTTC	CASSLALGGDGYTF
-	14	TRBV6-2/TRBV6-3	-	TRBJ2-5	TGTGCCAGCAGTGATACCCTCGGGCAGGAGACCCAGTACTTC	CASSDTLGQETQYF
few	15	TRBV11-2	-	TRBJ2-3	TGTGCCAGCAGCGCCGGGACTGCGCGCACAGATACGCAGTATTTT	CASSAGTARTDTQYF
many	16	TRBV11-2	TRBD2	TRBJ2-1	TGTGCCAGCAGCTTAGGACTAGCGGGAGCAGACAATGAGCAGTTCTTC	CASSLGLAGADNEQFF
few	14	TRBV29-1	-	TRBJ1-2	TGCAGCGTTGGACGAGTGACAGTGAACTATGGCTACACCTTC	CSVGRVTVNYGYTF
few	15	TRBV6-1	TRBD1	TRBJ1-5	TGTGCCAGCAGTACTATGGGACAGGGCAATCAGCCCCAGCATTTT	CASSTMGQGNQPQHF
many	12	TRBV12-3/TRBV12-4	-	TRBJ1-2	TGTGCCAGCAGTTTAGCTATCGGGGGCTACACCTTC	CASSLAIGGYTF
-	12	TRBV7-9	TRBD1	TRBJ1-1	TGTGCCAGCAGATCGACAGGGGGTTGGACTTTCTTT	CASRSTGGWTFF
-	11	TRBV7-6	-	TRBJ2-5	TGTGCCAGCAGCTTATCTGGGACCCAGTACTTC	CASSLSGTQYF
-	13	TRBV2	-	TRBJ1-2	TGTGCCAGCAACCTTATAGCTAACTATGGCTACACCTTC	CASNLIANYGYTF
-	18	TRBV12-3/TRBV12-4	TRBD2	TRBJ2-1	TGTGCCAGCAGCCCTCCACCGACTAGCGGGTACGTTTACAATGAGCAGTTCTTC	CASSPPPTSGYVYNEQFF
few	14	TRBV10-2	-	TRBJ2-3	TGCGCCAGCGGCGACTACGGGGGTCCAGATACGCAGTATTTT	CASGDYGGPDTQYF